This TCR beta chain was sequenced during a study of OX40 agonist ivuxolimab in advanced cancers. Study details: Age averaged approximately 60 years (range about 23 to 80), and just over 80% were male. There were three patients with partial responses, one having hepatocellular carcinoma and two cutaneous melanoma.

CDR3 size: 15 residues. The V gene lost 0 bases and the J gene lost 7 bases, with 14 bases spanning the gap. The V gene's germline CDR1 is MNHEY and CDR2 SMNVEV (reference sequence). TCRdb keeps only in-frame clones here, not all; method: immunoSEQ multiplex PCR. This table holds some 30,000 clones, around 90% found once. This clonotype originated in an adult with an advanced solid tumor such as melanoma, head and neck, liver or kidney cancer. The specimen comprised CD4+ or CD8+ T cells sorted from blood, sampled in a trial of the OX40 agonist ivuxolimab. The chain links TRBV27 to TRBJ2-3, with D possibly called TRBD1 or TRBD2 (7 bases each). CDR3 in amino acids: CASSLSTGSGNTQYF. CDR3 bases: TGTGCCAGCAGTTTATCGACAGGGAGCGGGAATACGCAGTATTTT.